A selection of T cell receptor beta chains follows, all from one sample in a study of a mutant IDH1 vaccine in newly diagnosed glioma. Clones were read by immunoSEQ multiplex PCR, and TCRdb kept only the in-frame ones, dropping some. The sample holds around 50,000 clones, about four fifths seen once. For these receptors, no antigen is known. Sequencing was performed on PBMCs, taken from a glioma patient whose treatment included an IDH1 peptide vaccine. Receptors originate from a woman in her twenties or thirties with glioma. Some clones in this sample may be carry-over from other donors' samples. Each CDR3 is given with its conserved first and last residue. The D gene is left open where the match is weak. Expanded clones get a size class; other rows say once, few or many, or leave the size out.

TRBJ1-2,TRBV21-1,once,NA,CASSKSMGKYGYTF,TGTGCCAGCAGCAAATCTATGGGGAAATATGGCTACACCTTC
TRBJ1-4,TRBV10-3,NA,TRBD1,CAISERGQGYEKLFF,TGTGCCATCAGTGAGAGAGGACAGGGTTATGAAAAACTGTTTTTT
TRBJ2-1,TRBV27,NA,NA,CASRPHQGPRQFF,TGTGCCAGCAGACCCCACCAGGGCCCTAGGCAGTTCTTC
TRBJ2-1,TRBV2,NA,NA,CASSVSGSTYNEQFF,TGTGCCAGCAGTGTATCAGGGTCTACCTACAATGAGCAGTTCTTC
TRBJ1-6,TRBV6-5,once,NA,CASSYSRRGADSPLHF,TGTGCCAGCAGTTACTCGAGGAGGGGGGCAGATTCACCCCTCCACTTT
TRBJ1-6,TRBV5-1,NA,NA,CASSFKGEGNSPLHF,TGCGCCAGCAGCTTTAAGGGGGAAGGTAATTCACCCCTCCACTTT
TRBJ2-7,TRBV6-6,NA,TRBD2,CASSYESGLAAYEQYF,TGTGCCAGCAGTTACGAATCCGGACTAGCGGCCTACGAGCAGTACTTC
TRBJ2-2,TRBV19,once,TRBD1,CASGSPGTGHTGELFF,TGTGCCAGTGGGAGTCCCGGGACAGGGCACACCGGGGAGCTGTTTTTT
TRBJ1-1,TRBV7-8,NA,NA,CASSLGIMNTEAFF,TGTGCCAGCAGCTTAGGTATCATGAACACTGAAGCTTTCTTT
TRBJ2-7,TRBV5-4,NA,TRBD1,CASSSQGEGYEQYF,TGTGCCAGCAGCTCCCAGGGGGAAGGGTACGAGCAGTACTTC
TRBJ2-1,TRBV19,NA,NA,CASSTEWSSYNEQFF,TGTGCCAGTAGTACGGAGTGGAGCTCCTACAATGAGCAGTTCTTC
TRBJ2-7,TRBV5-4,NA,TRBD1,CASSLATGGAYEQYF,TGTGCCAGCAGCTTGGCGACAGGGGGGGCCTACGAGCAGTACTTC
TRBJ2-5,TRBV5-4,NA,NA,CASSLAGRPSNF,TGTGCCAGCAGTTTGGCCGGGAGACCTTCCAACTTC
TRBJ1-1,TRBV7-2,once,NA,CASSPRVSTEAFF,TGTGCCAGCAGCCCACGGGTATCGACTGAAGCTTTCTTT
TRBJ1-2,TRBV6-1,NA,NA,CASRKDGVGSYTF,TGTGCCAGCAGAAAGGACGGCGTAGGAAGCTACACCTTC
TRBJ2-3,TRBV7-9,NA,TRBD2,CASGLLAGGFSDTQYF,TGTGCCAGCGGATTACTAGCGGGAGGGTTTTCAGATACGCAGTATTTT
TRBJ2-5,TRBV2,NA,NA,CASTGGRRGQETQYF,TGTGCCAGCACCGGGGGACGGCGGGGCCAAGAGACCCAGTACTTC
TRBJ1-3,TRBV29-1,NA,NA,CSASGSGNTIYF,TGCAGCGCTTCAGGGTCGGGAAACACCATATATTTT
TRBJ2-5,TRBV15,NA,NA,CATSVRPRDPQETQYF,TGTGCCACCAGCGTACGGCCCCGAGACCCACAAGAGACCCAGTACTTC
TRBJ2-1,TRBV10-3,NA,TRBD2,CATTEAGGYDEQFF,TGTGCCACCACAGAAGCGGGAGGGTACGATGAGCAGTTCTTC
TRBJ2-1,TRBV2,NA,TRBD2,CAPSSLAGGNEQFF,TGTGCCCCCTCCAGTCTAGCGGGAGGAAATGAGCAGTTCTTC
TRBJ2-3,TRBV6-5,NA,NA,CASSWGRDPTDTQYF,TGTGCCAGCAGCTGGGGCCGGGACCCCACAGATACGCAGTATTTT
TRBJ2-7,TRBV7-9,once,NA,CASSLAQGSLEQYF,TGTGCCAGCAGCTTAGCGCAGGGTTCACTCGAGCAGTACTTC
TRBJ1-3,TRBV19,NA,NA,CASSIPGHGNTIYF,TGTGCCAGTAGTATTCCCGGGCATGGAAACACCATATATTTT
TRBJ1-4,TRBV27,NA,NA,CASSLSSRSRLFF,TGTGCCAGCAGTTTATCGTCTCGCAGCAGACTGTTTTTT
TRBJ2-5,TRBV28,few,NA,CASSLDGVQYF,TGTGCCAGCAGTTTAGATGGGGTCCAGTACTTC
TRBJ1-1,TRBV5-6,NA,NA,CASSQVQRNTEAFF,TGTGCCAGCAGCCAGGTTCAGAGGAACACTGAAGCTTTCTTT
TRBJ2-7,TRBV9,NA,TRBD1,CASSEQGYEQYF,TGTGCCAGCAGCGAACAGGGGTACGAGCAGTACTTC
TRBJ2-3,TRBV23-1,NA,NA,CASSPPPTGPLSTDTQYF,TGCGCCAGCAGTCCGCCGCCTACAGGACCTCTTAGCACAGATACGCAGTATTTT
TRBJ2-5,TRBV9,NA,TRBD2,CASSAGVAGWETQYF,TGTGCCAGCAGCGCCGGGGTAGCGGGATGGGAGACCCAGTACTTC
TRBJ2-1,TRBV5-6,NA,NA,CASSLVSGSHSYNEQFF,TGTGCCAGCAGCTTGGTTTCGGGCTCTCACTCCTACAATGAGCAGTTCTTC
TRBJ2-1,TRBV5-1,NA,TRBD2,CASSLAGGSSYNEQFF,TGCGCCAGCAGCTTAGCGGGAGGCAGCTCCTACAATGAGCAGTTCTTC
TRBJ2-7,TRBV4-1,NA,TRBD2,CASSQGREGLNEQYF,TGCGCCAGCAGCCAAGGGCGGGAGGGCCTGAACGAGCAGTACTTC
TRBJ2-7,TRBV9,NA,TRBD2,CASSVGGTSGSGGEQYF,TGTGCCAGCAGCGTAGGAGGAACTAGCGGGAGTGGGGGGGAGCAGTACTTC
TRBJ2-5,TRBV5-1,NA,TRBD2,CASSLDGRALGETQYF,TGCGCCAGCAGCTTGGACGGGAGGGCCCTCGGGGAGACCCAGTACTTC
TRBJ2-7,TRBV6-5,NA,TRBD2,CASSYSGGSSYEQYF,TGTGCCAGCAGTTACAGCGGGGGGAGCTCCTACGAGCAGTACTTC
TRBJ1-2,TRBV7-9,NA,TRBD1,CASSLVPGQGYGYTF,TGTGCCAGCAGCTTAGTCCCCGGACAGGGCTATGGCTACACCTTC
TRBJ1-1,TRBV10-2,NA,NA,CASSEAALNTEAFF,TGCGCCAGCAGTGAGGCAGCTCTGAACACTGAAGCTTTCTTT
TRBJ2-3,TRBV10-1,NA,TRBD2,CASRPGTSGTDTQYF,TGCGCCAGCCGACCCGGGACTAGCGGCACAGATACGCAGTATTTT
TRBJ2-2,TRBV7-8,NA,NA,CASSLGRGASPNTGELFF,TGTGCCAGCAGCTTAGGGAGGGGAGCTTCCCCCAACACCGGGGAGCTGTTTTTT
TRBJ1-2,TRBV28,NA,TRBD1,CASAQGVYGYTF,TGTGCCAGCGCACAGGGGGTCTATGGCTACACCTTC
TRBJ1-1,TRBV29-1,NA,NA,CSVEGSLTGLTEAFF,TGCAGCGTTGAAGGATCGCTAACAGGGCTCACTGAAGCTTTCTTT
TRBJ2-2,TRBV19,NA,NA,CASSSSALRGGELFF,TGTGCCAGTAGTTCTAGCGCGCTGAGGGGCGGGGAGCTGTTTTTT